Listed here are 15 T cell receptor beta chains from one sample, sequenced in a study of cytomegalovirus exposure and HLA in healthy donors. Vbeta (60) and Jbeta (13) primers were used in the PCR. Sequencing used immunoSEQ multiplex PCR; TCRdb keeps in-frame clones, though not all of them. In the table there are under 200,000 clones, approximately 11% of which are singletons. The sample was PBMCs. These receptors came from a man between 50 and 59 years old in good health and CMV-seropositive.

This chain joins TRBV7-8 and TRBJ2-7, with 8 bases fitting TRBD1. Germline assignment: CDR1 SGHVS and CDR2 FQNEAQ. This CDR3 is built from 15 residues. With 1 base clipped from V and 4 bases from J, the junction kept 6 bases outside the gene matches. CDR3: CASSLGEDRVYEQYF. CDR3 in DNA: TGTGCCAGCAGCTTAGGGGAGGACAGGGTGTACGAGCAGTACTTC.

This clone was counted a few times. This rearrangement joins TRBV29-1 to TRBJ2-7; 12 nucleotides agree with TRBD2. Unmatched junction bases numbered 7, after V lost 6 bases and J lost 7 bases. Germline V gene lookup returns CDR1 SQVTM and CDR2 ANQGSEA. The CDR3 runs 13 residues. CDR3 amino acids: CSVSSGGAFEQYF. As DNA, the CDR3 is TGCAGCGTCTCTAGCGGGGGGGCCTTTGAGCAGTACTTC.

This clone has a handful of counts. V usage is TRBV30 and J usage is TRBJ1-5; D gene unclear. This CDR3 has 13 amino acids. Germline CDR1 and CDR2: GTSNPN and SVGIG (reference sequence). V lost 0 bases and J lost 4, with 7 bases in between. As DNA, the CDR3 is TGTGCCTGGAGTGTGGCCAGAAATCAGCCCCAGCATTTT. Protein sequence: CAWSVARNQPQHF.

The chain is built from TRBV9 and TRBJ1-3; D may be TRBD1 (6 bases). The germline V gene has CDR1 SGDLS and CDR2 YYNGEE. The CDR3 spans 18 residues. V gave up 0 bases and J gave up 2 bases, with 18 bases separating them. As DNA, the CDR3 is TGTGCCAGCAGCGTAGGTCTTATAACAGGGAGCGCTGGAAACACCATATATTTT. It encodes CASSVGLITGSAGNTIYF.

This clone was seen a few times. The V gene is TRBV4-3, the J gene TRBJ2-7, with 8 bases matching TRBD1. Germline values: CDR1 LGHNA, CDR2 YSLEER. The CDR3 loop spans 14 amino acids. The ends lost 3 bases at V and 0 bases at J; junction bases unmatched: 1. CDR3 in DNA: TGCGCCAGCAGCCATGGGACAGGCTCCTACGAGCAGTACTTC. It yields the protein CASSHGTGSYEQYF.

V is TRBV19 and J is TRBJ1-6; a possible D gene is TRBD1 (5 bases). CDR1 is LNHDA, CDR2 SQIVND, per germline (reference sequence). CDR3 length: 15 amino acids. V gave up 6 bases and J gave up 9 bases, with 18 bases separating them. CDR3: CASRLRDGAGSPLHF. The DNA for the CDR3 is TGTGCCAGTAGGCTAAGGGACGGAGCGGGTTCACCCCTCCACTTT.

The V and J genes are TRBV30 and TRBJ2-7; 8 bases line up with TRBD1. Germline V gene lookup returns CDR1 GTSNPN and CDR2 SVGIG (reference sequence). This CDR3 contains 13 residues. With V trimmed by 7 bases and J by 2 bases, 7 bases remained unmatched. The CDR3, as DNA: TGTGCCTCCGGACAGGGAACCCCCTACGAGCAGTACTTC. Amino acid sequence: CASGQGTPYEQYF.

The sample holds a few counts of this clone. V usage is TRBV11-1 and J usage is TRBJ1-1; 8 bases are a match to TRBD1. V lost 3 bases to trimming and J lost 0 bases; unmatched junction nucleotides: 9. This CDR3 region has 17 residues. Germline CDR1 reads SGHAT; CDR2 reads FQDESV (reference sequence). CDR3 in DNA: TGTGCCAGCAGCTTCCGACAGGGGAACCTCATGAACACTGAAGCTTTCTTT. Its translation is CASSFRQGNLMNTEAFF.

The table lists this clone with a few counts. As DNA, the CDR3 is TGTGCCAGCAGCCAGACAGGCTTCAATCAGCCCCAGCATTTT. It translates to CASSQTGFNQPQHF. The chain employs TRBV7-3 and TRBJ1-5, with D maybe TRBD1 (6 bases). CDR1 is SGHTA, CDR2 FQGTGA, per germline. The CDR3 runs 14 residues. Deletions cut 5 bases from V and 3 bases from J, with 11 bases between.

The rearrangement joins TRBV2 to TRBJ2-7; no firm D call. Germline CDR1 and CDR2: SNHLY and FYNNEI. With 2 bases removed from V and 4 bases from J, the gap between germline ends came to 6 bases. The length of the CDR3 is 12 residues. The CDR3 DNA sequence: TGTGCCAGCAGTGAAAACAGATACGAGCAGTACGTC. Residues: CASSENRYEQYV.

On this clone: Other nucleotide sequences from this sample produce the same CDR3. The J gene is TRBJ1-6, the V gene TRBV9; D remains unclear. The CDR3 consists of 13 residues. The germline V and J ends were trimmed by 0 bases and 7 bases, with 5 bases remaining between them. Germline assignment: CDR1 SGDLS and CDR2 YYNGEE. The CDR3 loop reads CASSVVLNSPLHF. CDR3 coding DNA: TGTGCCAGCAGCGTAGTATTGAATTCACCCCTCCACTTT.

This clone came up a few times. The rearrangement links TRBV6-5 to TRBJ1-1, with D possibly being TRBD1 (6 bases). The CDR3 spans 14 residues. V was shortened by 7 bases and J by 4 bases, with 16 bases between the two germline ends. The germline gives CDR1 MNHEY, CDR2 SVGAGI. DNA of the CDR3: TGTGCCAGCATCCGGGACACCCGGGGCACTGAAGCTTTCTTT. This codes for CASIRDTRGTEAFF.

CDR3 loop: CASSLVAGGGHGETQYF. The CDR3 bases are TGCGCCAGCAGCTTGGTTGCGGGGGGGGGCCACGGAGAGACCCAGTACTTC. This rearrangement joins TRBV5-1 to TRBJ2-5, with TRBD2 matching 9 bases. CDR3 length: 17 amino acids. V was clipped by 0 bases and J by 4 bases; unmatched bases: 10. The germline V gene encodes CDR1 SGHRS and CDR2 YFSETQ.

This clone has only a few counts. The chain employs TRBV29-1 and TRBJ1-1, with 9 bases lining up with TRBD1. Germline-derived CDR1 and CDR2 are SQVTM and ANQGSEA. The CDR3 length is 13 residues. V shed 5 bases and J 8 bases; nucleotides not matched to a gene: 9. The CDR3 protein is CSVLGQGRGEAFF. The CDR3 nucleotides read TGCAGCGTTTTAGGACAGGGGAGAGGGGAAGCTTTCTTT.

This clone was counted a few times. The V call is TRBV7-8, the J call TRBJ1-5; no clear D gene. Looked up from germline, CDR1 is SGHVS and CDR2 is FQNEAQ. CDR3 length equals 15 residues. The V and J ends lost 1 base and 0 bases respectively, with 7 bases between them. This CDR3 reads CASSLERFSNQPQHF. In nucleotides, the CDR3 is TGTGCCAGCAGCTTAGAACGGTTTAGCAATCAGCCCCAGCATTTT.